Given below is one TCR beta chain in context. What it binds is not known. In germline, CDR1 is SGHAT, CDR2 FQNNGV. The CDR3 runs to 16 residues. The V gene lost 3 bases and the J gene lost 2 bases, with 15 bases spanning the gap. TCR beta CDR3 sequences were amplified from RNA transcripts. A set of HTBI primers served as the primers for a first-round RT-PCR of the TCR CDR3. TCRdb redid the calling of the multiplex PCR reads with MiXCR, one entry per CDR3 protein. This table has about 300,000 distinct CDR3 sequences, about an eighth appearing once. The data were obtained in a study of T cells in Graves' hyperthyroidism and ophthalmopathy. Study results and caveats: In the analysis, a 13 V-J model separated ophthalmopathy from stable hyperthyroidism.

The TCR originated in a woman in her thirties or forties with Graves' hyperthyroidism. The V gene is TRBV11-2, the J gene TRBJ2-3; unclear D gene. Sequencing was carried out using blood. For the CDR3, the DNA is TGTGCCAGCAGCTTGTTTCTAGGGATAGACACAGATACGCAGTATTTT. This gives the protein CASSLFLGIDTDTQYF.